This T cell receptor (beta chain) was retrieved from a study of control samples from healthy donors and cancer patients. Generated by immunoSEQ multiplex PCR, the TCRdb table keeps only in-frame clones and is missing some. The data contain more than 110,000 clones, around nine tenths of them singletons. Trimming removed 3 bases at V and 3 bases at J, with 9 bases between. This CDR3 contains 14 residues. Per the germline V gene, CDR1 is MNHEY and CDR2 is SVGAGI. Sequencing used blood. The V call is TRBV6-5, the J call TRBJ1-5; no clear D. The receptor comes from a woman under 40 in good health. CDR3 sequence (DNA): TGTGCCAGCAGTTATATGGGGTACAATCAGCCCCAGCATTTT. Translated, it gives CASSYMGYNQPQHF.